Each of the 11 T cell receptor beta chains below was sequenced from the same sample in a study of blood T cell repertoires in COVID-19. TCRdb's copy holds only in-frame clones and misses some; the assay was immunoSEQ multiplex PCR. The sample lists 200,000 to 250,000 clones; roughly 80% were seen once. Sequencing was performed on PBMCs or T cells enriched from blood (not recorded which). These receptors came from a middle-aged woman who had been exposed to COVID-19.

The V call is TRBV2, the J call TRBJ1-2; D is ambiguous. CDR3 length: 14 amino acids. Germline lookup yields CDR1 SNHLY and CDR2 FYNNEI. Trimming removed 3 bases from V and 1 base from J, with 9 bases in between. In DNA, the CDR3 is TGTGCCAGCAGTGAGGGCAGCAGTAACTATGGCTACACCTTC. Protein product: CASSEGSSNYGYTF.

The genes are TRBV28 and TRBJ2-2; TRBD2 might be the D (5 bases). Germline lookup yields CDR1 MDHEN and CDR2 SYDVKM. The CDR3 has 15 residues. Deletions cut 10 bases from V and 4 bases from J, with 19 bases between. Written as DNA, the CDR3 is TGTGCCACGGGGTTGAGGAATGCGGCCACCGGGGAGCTGTTTTTT. It is translated as CATGLRNAATGELFF. The whole variable domain, filled in from reference TRBV28 and TRBJ2-2, reads DVKVTQSSRYLVKRTGEKVFLECVQDMDHENMFWYRQDPGLGLRLIYFSYDVKMKEKGDIPEGYSVSREKKERFSLILESASTNQTSMYLCATGLRNAATGELFFGEGSRLTVL.

This rearrangement joins TRBV27 to TRBJ2-5, with 15 bases identical to TRBD2. The CDR3 sequence is 18 residues long. Germline CDR1 reads MNHEY; CDR2 reads SMNVEV (reference sequence). V lost 5 bases and J lost 7; bases outside the gene matches: 14. The CDR3 spells CASSPWGLAGGGVGTQYF. CDR3 bases: TGTGCCAGCAGTCCCTGGGGACTAGCGGGAGGAGGGGTGGGGACCCAGTACTTC.

V and J are TRBV7-8 and TRBJ1-5, with D unresolved. CDR3 length equals 16 residues. Trimming removed 5 bases at V and 0 bases at J, with 14 bases between. In germline, CDR1 is SGHVS, CDR2 FQNEAQ. The CDR3 loop reads CASSVTIGDSNQPQHF. CDR3 in DNA: TGTGCCAGCAGCGTAACGATTGGAGATAGCAATCAGCCCCAGCATTTT.

The rearrangement joins TRBV18 to TRBJ2-5; D not certain. CDR1 is KGHSH and CDR2 is LQKENI in the germline V gene. Trimming pared 6 bases from V and 2 bases from J, leaving 10 bases between. The CDR3 extends over 13 amino acids. CDR3 DNA: TGTGCCAGCTCCTTCGTGGCACAAGAGACCCAGTACTTC. Amino acid sequence: CASSFVAQETQYF.

This clone showed up just once. The chain is built from TRBV6-5 and TRBJ1-3; no reliable D call. Trimming took 6 bases from V and 0 from J, leaving 12 bases between them. This CDR3 is built from 15 residues. The V gene's germline CDR1 is MNHEY and CDR2 SVGAGI. CDR3 sequence (DNA): TGTGCCAGCAGGGGCACGGTCTTCTCTGGAAACACCATATATTTT. It is translated as CASRGTVFSGNTIYF.

The chain joins TRBV10-2 to TRBJ2-3; TRBD2 agrees at 8 bases. V dropped 3 bases and J dropped 2; count of bases not matched to a gene: 1. Germline values: CDR1 WSHSY, CDR2 SAAADI. The CDR3 runs to 14 residues. The CDR3: CASSDGGVTDTQYF. In nucleotides, the CDR3 is TGCGCCAGCAGTGACGGGGGGGTCACAGATACGCAGTATTTT.

The chain combines TRBV25-1 with TRBJ1-6; TRBD1 aligns across 7 bases. The CDR3 length is 13 residues. V shed 4 bases and J 11 bases; nucleotides not matched to a gene: 5. Germline CDR1 and CDR2: MGHDK and SYGVNS. This chain's CDR3 is CASSGRTGPPLHF. The CDR3 nucleotides are TGTGCCAGCAGTGGCAGGACAGGTCCACCCCTCCACTTT.

The gene calls are TRBV28 and TRBJ1-5; TRBD1 aligns across 10 bases. The length of the CDR3 is 16 residues. J gave up 1 base and V 6 bases, and 6 bases lay outside the gene matches. Germline lookup yields CDR1 MDHEN and CDR2 SYDVKM. The CDR3 spells CASSPTGGWSNQPQHF. The CDR3 DNA reads as TGTGCCAGCAGCCCGACAGGGGGCTGGAGCAATCAGCCCCAGCATTTT.

The CDR3, as DNA: TGTGCCAGCAGCCTCCTACAGGGGTATAGCTATGGCTACACCTTC. This codes for CASSLLQGYSYGYTF. The chain joins TRBV3-1 (or the pseudogene TRBV3-2) to TRBJ1-2; 7 bases agree with TRBD1. The junction had 9 bases not matched to a gene; V was cut back by 4 bases and J by 4 bases. CDR1 is LGHDT and CDR2 is YNNKEL in the germline V gene (reference sequence). The CDR3 has 15 residues.

The chain couples TRBV5-1 to TRBJ2-5; 10 positions agree with TRBD2. The J segment lost 3 bases and the V segment lost 4 bases, leaving 12 bases of the junction unmatched. Germline assignment: CDR1 SGHRS and CDR2 YFSETQ. This CDR3 region has 17 residues. CDR3 protein: CASSLWPSGGGEETQYF. The DNA of the CDR3 is TGCGCCAGCAGCCTCTGGCCTAGCGGGGGAGGCGAAGAGACCCAGTACTTC.